A selection of T cell receptor beta chains follows, all from one sample in a study of blood T cell repertoires in COVID-19. Repertoires were generated with immunoSEQ multiplex PCR, while TCRdb's copy carries only in-frame clones and drops some. The sample consists of approximately 190,000 clones, approximately 80% of them appearing once. The sample comprised peripheral blood. Source of these receptors: a human donor in a cohort sampled during active COVID-19. CDR3s include the opening cysteine and the closing phenylalanine or tryptophan. A D gene is named only where the DNA matches it firmly. A clone size is listed for some rows: how often the clone was seen (once, few, many), or a class if it is expanded.

j_gene | d_gene | abundance | v_gene | CDR3nt | CDR3aa
TRBJ1-5 | - | - | TRBV2 | TGTGCCAGCAGTAAGGACTTCCAGTCAAATCAGCCCCAGCATTTT | CASSKDFQSNQPQHF
TRBJ2-2 | - | - | TRBV6-5 | TGTGCCAGCAGTTCACAGGGAAGGGCGGTGGGCGGGGAGCTGTTTTTT | CASSSQGRAVGGELFF
TRBJ2-5 | TRBD2 | - | TRBV27 | TGTGCCAGCAGTTTATGGTCTAGCGGGAGGCCAGAGACCCAGTACTTC | CASSLWSSGRPETQYF
TRBJ1-6 | TRBD1 | - | TRBV3-1/TRBV3-2 | TGTGCCAGCAGCCACAGGACAGGGAATTCACCCCTCCACTTT | CASSHRTGNSPLHF
TRBJ2-2 | - | once | TRBV9 | TGTGCCAGCAGCGTATTAACCGGGGAGCTGTTTTTT | CASSVLTGELFF
TRBJ1-1 | - | - | TRBV19 | TGTGCCAGCGCGACAGTTAGGGACACTGAAGCTTTCTTT | CASATVRDTEAFF
TRBJ1-5 | - | - | TRBV28 | TGTGCCAGCAGTCATGGGACTTATAGCAATCAGCCCCAGCATTTT | CASSHGTYSNQPQHF
TRBJ1-1 | - | - | TRBV19 | TGTGCCACCCTATGGGGGGGAACCATGAACACTGAAGCTTTCTTT | CATLWGGTMNTEAFF
TRBJ1-1 | - | - | TRBV2 | TGTGCCAGCAGGACCCAAGGACAGATCATGAACACTGAAGCTTTCTTT | CASRTQGQIMNTEAFF
TRBJ2-2 | TRBD2 | - | TRBV19 | TGTGCCAGCGCGGCTAGCGGGAGGAACACCGGGGAGCTGTTTTTT | CASAASGRNTGELFF
TRBJ2-2 | TRBD1 | - | TRBV7-8 | TGTGCCAGCAGACGGACAGGCCAAACCGGGGAGCTGTTTTTT | CASRRTGQTGELFF
TRBJ2-5 | TRBD2 | - | TRBV23-1 | TGCGCCCGCAGTCACCGACGGGGACTAGCGGGGGGGGGACGGGTACAAGAGACCCAGTACTTC | CARSHRRGLAGGGRVQETQYF
TRBJ2-1 | - | - | TRBV5-1 | TGCGCCAGCACGCCCCAACAGGGCTCCTACAATGAGCAGTTCTTC | CASTPQQGSYNEQFF
TRBJ2-3 | TRBD1 | - | TRBV27 | TGTGCCAGCAGTTTACAGGGACAGGTAGAGACAGATACGCAGTATTTT | CASSLQGQVETDTQYF
TRBJ2-5 | TRBD2 | - | TRBV7-2 | TGTGCCAGCAGCGGCCGACTAGCGGGAGGGAGGGAGACCCAGTACTTC | CASSGRLAGGRETQYF
TRBJ1-5 | - | - | TRBV27 | TGTGCCAGCAGTTCCTTGACAGGGCCCCAGCATTTT | CASSSLTGPQHF
TRBJ1-1 | - | - | TRBV6-2/TRBV6-3 | TGTGCCAGCAGTTCCCCCATGAACACTGAAGCTTTCTTT | CASSSPMNTEAFF
TRBJ2-1 | TRBD2 | - | TRBV6-2/TRBV6-3 | TGTGCCAGCAGTTTATTCGGGGGAGCGGGGAATGAGCAGTTCTTC | CASSLFGGAGNEQFF
TRBJ1-1 | - | - | TRBV27 | TGTGCCAGCAGCCCCGGTCGGGGGATGAACACTGAAGCTTTCTTT | CASSPGRGMNTEAFF
TRBJ2-3 | TRBD1 | - | TRBV14 | TGTGCCAGCAGCCGCTGGACAGGGATTACAGATACGCAGTATTTT | CASSRWTGITDTQYF